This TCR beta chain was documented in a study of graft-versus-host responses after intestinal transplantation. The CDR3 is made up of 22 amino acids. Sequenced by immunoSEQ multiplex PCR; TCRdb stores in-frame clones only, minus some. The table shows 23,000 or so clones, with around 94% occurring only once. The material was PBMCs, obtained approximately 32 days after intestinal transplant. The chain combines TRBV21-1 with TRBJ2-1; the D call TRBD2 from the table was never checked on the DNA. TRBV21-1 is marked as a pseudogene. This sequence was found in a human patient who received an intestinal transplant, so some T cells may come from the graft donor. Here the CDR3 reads CASSKPGQAGTSGRKPYNEQFF. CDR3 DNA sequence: TGTGCCAGCAGCAAGCCCGGACAGGCCGGGACTAGCGGGAGGAAACCCTACAATGAGCAGTTCTTC.